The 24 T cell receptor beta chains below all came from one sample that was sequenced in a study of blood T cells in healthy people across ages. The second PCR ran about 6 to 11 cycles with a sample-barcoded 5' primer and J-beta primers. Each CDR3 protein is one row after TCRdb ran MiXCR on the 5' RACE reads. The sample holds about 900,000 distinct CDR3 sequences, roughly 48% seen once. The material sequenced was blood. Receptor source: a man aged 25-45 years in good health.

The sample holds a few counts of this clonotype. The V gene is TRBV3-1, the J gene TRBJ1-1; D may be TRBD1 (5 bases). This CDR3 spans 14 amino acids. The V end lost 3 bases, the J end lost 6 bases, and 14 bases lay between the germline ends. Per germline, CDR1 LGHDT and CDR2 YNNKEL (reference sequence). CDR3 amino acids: CASSHLGDVPEAFF. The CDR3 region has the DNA TGTGCCAGCAGCCATCTGGGGGACGTCCCTGAAGCTTTCTTT.

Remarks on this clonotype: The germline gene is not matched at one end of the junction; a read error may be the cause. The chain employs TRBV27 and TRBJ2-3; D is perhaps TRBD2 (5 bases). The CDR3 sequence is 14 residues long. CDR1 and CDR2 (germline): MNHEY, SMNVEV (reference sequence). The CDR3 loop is CASSVWESTDTRYF. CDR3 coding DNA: TGTGCCAGCAGTGTATGGGAGTCCACAGATACGCGGTATTTT.

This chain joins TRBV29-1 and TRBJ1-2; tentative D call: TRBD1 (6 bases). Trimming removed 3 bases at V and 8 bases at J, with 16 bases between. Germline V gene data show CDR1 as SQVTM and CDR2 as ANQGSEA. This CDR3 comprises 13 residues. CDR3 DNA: TGCAGCGTTGACCTAACGCAGGGGAGAGGCTACACCTTC. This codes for CSVDLTQGRGYTF. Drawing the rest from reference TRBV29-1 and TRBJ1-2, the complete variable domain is SAVISQKPSRDICQRGTSLTIQCQVDSQVTMMFWYRQQPGQSLTLIATANQGSEATYESGFVIDKFPISRPNLTFSTLTVSNMSPEDSSIYLCSVDLTQGRGYTFGSGTRLTVV.

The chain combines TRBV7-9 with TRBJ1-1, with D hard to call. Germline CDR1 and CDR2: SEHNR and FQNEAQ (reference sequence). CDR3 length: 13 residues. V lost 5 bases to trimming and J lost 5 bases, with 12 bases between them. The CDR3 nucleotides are TGTGCCAGCAGCAAACAACCTGGGACTGAAGCTTTCTTT. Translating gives CASSKQPGTEAFF.

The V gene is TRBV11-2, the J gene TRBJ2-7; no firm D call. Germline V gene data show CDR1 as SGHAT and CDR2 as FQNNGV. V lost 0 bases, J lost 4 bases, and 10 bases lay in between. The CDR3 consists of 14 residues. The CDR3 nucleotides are TGTGCCAGCAGCTTAGATCGGATCGTATACGAGCAGTACTTC. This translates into CASSLDRIVYEQYF.

The CDR3 is CASSRSEGHLHF. The CDR3, as DNA: TGTGCCAGCAGCCGAAGCGAGGGGCACCTCCACTTT. The chain carries TRBV3-1 and TRBJ1-6; tentatively, D is TRBD1 (5 bases). V was clipped by 4 bases and J by 15 bases, with 13 bases between them. The CDR3 runs 12 residues. Germline lookup yields CDR1 LGHDT and CDR2 YNNKEL (reference sequence).

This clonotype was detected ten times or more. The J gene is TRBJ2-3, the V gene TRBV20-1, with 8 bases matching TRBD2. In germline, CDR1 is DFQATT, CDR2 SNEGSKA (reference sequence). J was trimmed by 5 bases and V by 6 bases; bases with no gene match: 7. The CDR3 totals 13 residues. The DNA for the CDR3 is TGCAGTGCCGTGCGGGGGGTGGGAGATACGCAGTATTTT. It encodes CSAVRGVGDTQYF.

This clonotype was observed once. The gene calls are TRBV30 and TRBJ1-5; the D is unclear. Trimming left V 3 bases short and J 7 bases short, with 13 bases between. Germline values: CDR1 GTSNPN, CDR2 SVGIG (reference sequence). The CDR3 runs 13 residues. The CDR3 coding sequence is TGTGCCTGGAGGGGTAGAGCAGACCAGCCCCAGCATTTT. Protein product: CAWRGRADQPQHF.

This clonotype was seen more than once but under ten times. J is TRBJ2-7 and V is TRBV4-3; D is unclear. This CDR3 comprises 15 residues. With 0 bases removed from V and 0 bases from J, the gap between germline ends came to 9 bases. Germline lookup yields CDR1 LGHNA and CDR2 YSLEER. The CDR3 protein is CASSQDPGRSYEQYF. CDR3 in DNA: TGCGCCAGCAGCCAAGATCCTGGTCGCTCCTACGAGCAGTACTTC.

The CDR3 region is CASRMDGTANTGELFF. The CDR3 bases are TGTGCCAGCAGGATGGACGGGACAGCGAACACCGGGGAGCTGTTTTTT. This chain connects TRBV28 to TRBJ2-2; 7 bases are shared with TRBD1. The CDR3 contains 16 residues. In germline, CDR1 is MDHEN, CDR2 SYDVKM. The junction had 7 bases not matched to a gene; V was cut back by 6 bases and J by 0 bases.

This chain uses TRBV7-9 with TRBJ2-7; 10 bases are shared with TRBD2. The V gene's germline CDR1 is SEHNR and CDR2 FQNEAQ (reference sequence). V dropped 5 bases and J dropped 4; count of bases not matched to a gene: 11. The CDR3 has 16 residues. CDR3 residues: CASSEYSSGSRYEQYF. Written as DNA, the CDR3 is TGTGCCAGCAGCGAGTACTCTAGCGGGAGTAGATACGAGCAGTACTTC.

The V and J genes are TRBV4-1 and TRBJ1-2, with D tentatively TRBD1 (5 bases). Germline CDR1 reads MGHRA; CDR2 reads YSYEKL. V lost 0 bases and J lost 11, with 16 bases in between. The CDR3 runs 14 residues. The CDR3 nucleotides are TGCGCCAGCAGCCAAGATAGAAGGGGCGGCGGGTACACCTTC. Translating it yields CASSQDRRGGGYTF.

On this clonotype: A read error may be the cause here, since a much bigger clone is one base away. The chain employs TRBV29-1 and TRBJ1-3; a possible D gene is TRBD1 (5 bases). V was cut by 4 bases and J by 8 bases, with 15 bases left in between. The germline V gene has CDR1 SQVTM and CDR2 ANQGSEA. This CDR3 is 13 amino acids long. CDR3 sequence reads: CSVVRGSGDTIYF. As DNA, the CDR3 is TGCAGCGTTGTTAGGGGCTCCGGAGACACCATATATTTT.

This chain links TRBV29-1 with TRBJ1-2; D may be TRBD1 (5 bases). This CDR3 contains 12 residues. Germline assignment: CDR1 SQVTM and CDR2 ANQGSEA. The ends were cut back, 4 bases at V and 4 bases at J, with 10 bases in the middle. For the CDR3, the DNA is TGCAGCGTTGGGGGCAGCGGCTATGGCTACACCTTC. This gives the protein CSVGGSGYGYTF.

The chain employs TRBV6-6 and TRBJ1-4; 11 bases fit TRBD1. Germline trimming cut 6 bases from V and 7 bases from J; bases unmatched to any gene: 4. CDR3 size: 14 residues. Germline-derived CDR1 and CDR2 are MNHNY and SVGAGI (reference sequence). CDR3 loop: CASRGQGVGEKLFF. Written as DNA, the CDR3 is TGTGCCAGCAGGGGACAGGGGGTTGGTGAAAAACTGTTTTTT.

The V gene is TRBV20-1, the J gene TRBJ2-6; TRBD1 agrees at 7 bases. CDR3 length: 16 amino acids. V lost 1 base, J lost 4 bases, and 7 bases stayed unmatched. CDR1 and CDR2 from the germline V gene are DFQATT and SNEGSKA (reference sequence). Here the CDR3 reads CSARVAQGWGANVLTF. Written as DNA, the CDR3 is TGCAGTGCTAGAGTTGCACAGGGGTGGGGGGCCAACGTCCTGACTTTC.

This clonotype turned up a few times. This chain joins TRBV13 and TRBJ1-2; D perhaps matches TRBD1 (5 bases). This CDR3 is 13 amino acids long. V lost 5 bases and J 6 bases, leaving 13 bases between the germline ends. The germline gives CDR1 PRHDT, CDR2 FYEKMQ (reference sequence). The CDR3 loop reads CASSPQGSDGYTF. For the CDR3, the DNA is TGTGCCAGCAGCCCTCAGGGTAGCGATGGCTACACCTTC.

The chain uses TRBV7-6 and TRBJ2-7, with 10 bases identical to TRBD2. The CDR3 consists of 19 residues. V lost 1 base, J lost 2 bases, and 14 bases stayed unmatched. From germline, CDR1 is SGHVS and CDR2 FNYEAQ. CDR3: CASSLVYSLAGEPTYEQYF. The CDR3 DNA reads TGTGCCAGCAGCTTAGTTTATTCCCTAGCGGGGGAACCAACCTACGAGCAGTACTTC.

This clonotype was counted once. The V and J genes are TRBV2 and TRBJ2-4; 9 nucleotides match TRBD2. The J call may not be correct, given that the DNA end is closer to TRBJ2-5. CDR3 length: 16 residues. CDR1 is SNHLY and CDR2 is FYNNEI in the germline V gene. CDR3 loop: CASTEGLSSGIETQYF. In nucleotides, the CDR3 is TGTGCCAGCACCGAGGGGCTTTCTAGCGGGATTGAGACCCAGTACTTC.

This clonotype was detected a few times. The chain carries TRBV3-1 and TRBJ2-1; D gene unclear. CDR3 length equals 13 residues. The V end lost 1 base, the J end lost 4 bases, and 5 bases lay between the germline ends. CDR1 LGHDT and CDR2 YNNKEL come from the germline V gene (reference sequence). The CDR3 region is CASSQVGYNEQFF. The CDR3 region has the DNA TGTGCCAGCAGCCAAGTCGGTTACAATGAGCAGTTCTTC.

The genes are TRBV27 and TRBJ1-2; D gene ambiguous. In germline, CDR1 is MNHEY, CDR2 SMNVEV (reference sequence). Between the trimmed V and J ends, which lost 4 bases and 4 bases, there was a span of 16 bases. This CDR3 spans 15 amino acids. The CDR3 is CASSSRSTGSYGYTF. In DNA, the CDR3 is TGTGCCAGCAGTTCCCGATCGACCGGGAGCTATGGCTACACCTTC.

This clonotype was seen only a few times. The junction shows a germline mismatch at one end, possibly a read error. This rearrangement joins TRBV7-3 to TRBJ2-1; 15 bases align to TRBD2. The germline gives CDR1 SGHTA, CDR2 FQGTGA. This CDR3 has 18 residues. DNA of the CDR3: TGTGCCAGCGGCTTTACTGGACTAGCGGGGGGGCGGTGGAATGAGCAGTTCTTC. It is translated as CASGFTGLAGGRWNEQFF.

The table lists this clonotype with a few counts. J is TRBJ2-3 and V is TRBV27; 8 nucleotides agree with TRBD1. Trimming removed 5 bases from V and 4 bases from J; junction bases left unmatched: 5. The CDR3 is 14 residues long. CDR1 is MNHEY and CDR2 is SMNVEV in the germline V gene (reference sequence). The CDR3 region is CASSVDRDSDTQYF. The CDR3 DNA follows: TGTGCCAGCAGTGTGGACAGGGACTCAGATACGCAGTATTTT.

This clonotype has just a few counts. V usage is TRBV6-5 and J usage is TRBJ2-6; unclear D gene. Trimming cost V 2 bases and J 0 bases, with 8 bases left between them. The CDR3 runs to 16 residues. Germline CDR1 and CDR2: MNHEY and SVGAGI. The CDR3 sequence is CASSYTERSGANVLTF. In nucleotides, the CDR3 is TGTGCCAGCAGTTACACGGAACGCTCTGGGGCCAACGTCCTGACTTTC.